The present entry profiles one T cell receptor beta chain with its context. Its antigen remains undetermined. No per-base quality is available; no much larger clone lies one base away. The record originates from a study of blood T cell repertoires in COVID-19 (dated by TCRdb to 2020 to 2021). Regarding the complete study: Samples from collaborators originated in the United States, Italy and Spain and spanned both the acute and convalescent phases of COVID-19. Samples came from the ongoing ImmuneRACE study (first 160 participants) plus 1,254 subjects from 6 global collaborators. Sample metadata almost always included a de-identified subject ID, COVID-19 status, age in years and sex. The prospective study material was composed of cDNA or gDNA derived from T cells, B-cell-depleted T cells, or PBMCs. Subjects who had been exposed to COVID-19, were actively infected with it, or had recovered from it provided the deeply sampled blood TCRbeta repertoires that made up the dataset. The repertoires were made available in a free public database intended to serve as a resource for research on the immune response to SARS-CoV-2. HLA class I and class II types, where available, came from metadata supplied by the sample provider rather than from assay-based typing. What the authors observed across the whole study: Clinical and demographic metadata were provided uncurated, with the amount varying by source and participant.

For this chain, trimming is 6 bases at the V end and 10 bases at the J end, and the number of junction bases without a gene match is 5. The CDR3 runs 12 residues from the cysteine to the phenylalanine. Only the CDR3 DNA stays, 36 bases, in frame from base 1. According to the germline V gene (reference sequence), CDR1 reads LGHDT and CDR2 reads YNNKEL. Collaborating institutions collected whole blood in K2EDTA tubes following their own protocols. For TCRbeta analysis, collaborator samples were shipped as frozen whole blood, as isolated PBMCs, or as DNA extracted from either sample type. TCRbeta CDR3 regions were amplified from genomic DNA by means of the immunoSEQ Assay, a bias-controlled multiplex PCR. The original pipeline was this. The number of nucleated cells in each sample was estimated by amplification of reference gene primers within the assay. To quantify the absolute abundance of each unique TCRbeta CDR3 rearrangement, sequence reads were collapsed and filtered. For each sample, productive Simpson clonality was calculated as the square root of Simpson's diversity index across productive rearrangements. TCRdb holds this immuneACCESS table with in-frame rearrangements only. Some clones are missing; in checked studies, unresolved V genes explain under half, and the rest has no known cause. D and trimming were read from the DNA, whereas the V and J calls and clone size are those reported in that table. Within this sample are roughly 90,000 clones, with 80% of them counted one time only. The ten largest clones represent approximately 15% of the sample.

The receptor was derived from a human donor in a cohort sampled during active COVID-19. The sample was peripheral blood. This chain is built from TRBV3-1 (or the pseudogene TRBV3-2) and TRBJ1-1; a stretch of 10 junction bases matches TRBD1. The bases are TGTGCCAGCAGACCCGGGACAGGGGTAGCTTTCTTT. Translation gives CASRPGTGVAFF.